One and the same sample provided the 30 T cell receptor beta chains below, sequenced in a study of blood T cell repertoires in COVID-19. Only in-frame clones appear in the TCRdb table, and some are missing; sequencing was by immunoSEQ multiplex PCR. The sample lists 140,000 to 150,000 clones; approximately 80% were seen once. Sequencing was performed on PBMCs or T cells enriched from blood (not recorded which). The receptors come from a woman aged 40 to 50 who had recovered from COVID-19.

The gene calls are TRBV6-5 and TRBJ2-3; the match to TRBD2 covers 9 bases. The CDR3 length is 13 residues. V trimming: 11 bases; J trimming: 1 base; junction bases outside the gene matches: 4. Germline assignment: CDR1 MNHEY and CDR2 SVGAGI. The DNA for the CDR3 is TGTGCCTCACAGCGGGAGGGCACAGATACGCAGTATTTT. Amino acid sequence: CASQREGTDTQYF.

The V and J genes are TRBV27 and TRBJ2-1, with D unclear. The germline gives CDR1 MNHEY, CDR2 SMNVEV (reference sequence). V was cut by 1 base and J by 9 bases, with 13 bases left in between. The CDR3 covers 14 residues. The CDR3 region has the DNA TGTGCCAGCAGTTTATATCTTGGGCGAATTGAGCAGTTCTTC. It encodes CASSLYLGRIEQFF.

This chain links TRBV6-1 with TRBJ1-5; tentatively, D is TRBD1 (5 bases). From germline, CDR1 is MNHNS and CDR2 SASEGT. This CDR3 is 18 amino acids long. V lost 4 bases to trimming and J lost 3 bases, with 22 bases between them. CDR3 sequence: CASSARGGGRAPNQPQHF. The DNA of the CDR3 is TGTGCCAGCAGTGCCCGGGGGGGTGGGCGAGCCCCCAATCAGCCCCAGCATTTT.

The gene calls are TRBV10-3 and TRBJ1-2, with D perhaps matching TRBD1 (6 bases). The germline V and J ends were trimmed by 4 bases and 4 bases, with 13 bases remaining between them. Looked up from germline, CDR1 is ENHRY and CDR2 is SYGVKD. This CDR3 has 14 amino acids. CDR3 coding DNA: TGTGCCATCAGTGGTACAGGGAGCTCCTATGGCTACACCTTC. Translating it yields CAISGTGSSYGYTF.

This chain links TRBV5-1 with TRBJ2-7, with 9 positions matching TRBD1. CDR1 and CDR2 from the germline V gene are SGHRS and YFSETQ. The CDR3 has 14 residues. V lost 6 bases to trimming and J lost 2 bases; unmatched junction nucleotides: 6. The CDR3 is CASTTGTGPYEQYF. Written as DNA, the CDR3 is TGCGCCAGCACTACCGGGACAGGGCCCTACGAGCAGTACTTC.

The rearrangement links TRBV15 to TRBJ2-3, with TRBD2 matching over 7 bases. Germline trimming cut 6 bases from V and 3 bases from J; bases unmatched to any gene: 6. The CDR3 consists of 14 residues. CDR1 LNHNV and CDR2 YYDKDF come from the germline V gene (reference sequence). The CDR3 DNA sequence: TGTGCCACCAGAGGCGGGGGAGAAACAGATACGCAGTATTTT. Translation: CATRGGGETDTQYF.

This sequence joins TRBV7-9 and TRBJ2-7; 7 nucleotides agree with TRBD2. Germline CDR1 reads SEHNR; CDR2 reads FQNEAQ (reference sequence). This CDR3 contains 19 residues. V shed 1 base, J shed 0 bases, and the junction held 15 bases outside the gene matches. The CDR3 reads CASSLEGWLSGGGSYEQYF. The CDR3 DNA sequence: TGTGCCAGCAGCTTAGAGGGTTGGTTAAGTGGCGGGGGCTCCTACGAGCAGTACTTC.

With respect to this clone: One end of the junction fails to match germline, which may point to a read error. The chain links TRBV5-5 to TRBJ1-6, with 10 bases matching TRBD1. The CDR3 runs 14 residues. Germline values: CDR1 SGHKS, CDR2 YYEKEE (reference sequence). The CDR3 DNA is TGTGCCAGCAGAACCGCCGGGACAGGGGCCCCGGAAGAATTT. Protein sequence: CASRTAGTGAPEEF.

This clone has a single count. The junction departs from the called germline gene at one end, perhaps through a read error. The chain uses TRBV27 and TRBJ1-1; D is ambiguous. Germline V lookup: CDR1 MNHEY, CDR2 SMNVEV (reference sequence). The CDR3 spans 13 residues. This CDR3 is CASRFVGVTEAFF. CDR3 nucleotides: TGTGCCAGCCGTTTCGTCGGGGTCACTGAAGCTTTCTTT.

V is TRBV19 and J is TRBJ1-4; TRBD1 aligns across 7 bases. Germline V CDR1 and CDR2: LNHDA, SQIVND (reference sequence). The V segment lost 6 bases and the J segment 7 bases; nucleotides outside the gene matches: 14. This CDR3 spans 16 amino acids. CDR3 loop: CASSLTWDSKSEKLFF. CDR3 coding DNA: TGTGCCAGTAGCCTAACATGGGACAGCAAATCTGAAAAACTGTTTTTT.

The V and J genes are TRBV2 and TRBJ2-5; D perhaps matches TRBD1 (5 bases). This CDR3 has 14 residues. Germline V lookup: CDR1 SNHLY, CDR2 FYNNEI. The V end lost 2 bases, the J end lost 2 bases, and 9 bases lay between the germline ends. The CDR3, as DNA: TGTGCCAGCAGTGAATCCCCAGGGCAAGAGACCCAGTACTTC. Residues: CASSESPGQETQYF.

Here the CDR3 DNA reads TGTGCCACCACGGGATACAGGGCCACCTACAATGAGCAGTTCTTC. Translating gives CATTGYRATYNEQFF. The chain joins TRBV24-1 to TRBJ2-1; D is perhaps TRBD1 (6 bases). Germline CDR1 reads KGHDR; CDR2 reads SFDVKD. There are 15 residues in the CDR3. V was pared by 8 bases and J by 2 bases, with 15 bases between.

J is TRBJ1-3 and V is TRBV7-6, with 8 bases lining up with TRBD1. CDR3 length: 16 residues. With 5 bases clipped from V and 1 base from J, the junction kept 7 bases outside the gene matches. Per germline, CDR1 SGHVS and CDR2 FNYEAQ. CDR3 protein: CASSPTGAGSGNTIYF. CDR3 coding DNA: TGTGCCAGCAGCCCGACAGGGGCCGGATCTGGAAACACCATATATTTT.

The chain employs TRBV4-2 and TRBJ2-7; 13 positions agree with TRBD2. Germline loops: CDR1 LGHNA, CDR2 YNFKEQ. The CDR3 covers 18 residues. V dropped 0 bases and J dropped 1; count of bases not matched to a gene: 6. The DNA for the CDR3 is TGTGCCAGCAGCCAAGAAGGCACTAGCGGGGGGGCTTCCTACGAGCAGTACTTC. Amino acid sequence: CASSQEGTSGGASYEQYF.

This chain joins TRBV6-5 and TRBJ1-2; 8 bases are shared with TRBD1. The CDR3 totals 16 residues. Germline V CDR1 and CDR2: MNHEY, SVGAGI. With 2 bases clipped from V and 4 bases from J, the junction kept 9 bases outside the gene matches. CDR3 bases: TGTGCCAGCAGTTACCTTGGACAGGGAGAGGCCTATGGCTACACCTTC. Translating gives CASSYLGQGEAYGYTF.

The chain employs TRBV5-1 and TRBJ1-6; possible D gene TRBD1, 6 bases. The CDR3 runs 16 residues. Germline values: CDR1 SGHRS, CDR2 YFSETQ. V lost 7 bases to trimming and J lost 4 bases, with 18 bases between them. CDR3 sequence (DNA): TGCGCCAGCCGAGCTGGGGGGGGCGCGTATAATTCACCCCTCCACTTT. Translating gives CASRAGGGAYNSPLHF.

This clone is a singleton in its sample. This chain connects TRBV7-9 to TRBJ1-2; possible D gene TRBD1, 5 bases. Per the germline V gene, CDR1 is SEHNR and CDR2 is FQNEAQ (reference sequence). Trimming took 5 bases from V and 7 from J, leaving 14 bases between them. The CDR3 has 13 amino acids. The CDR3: CASSPDSRVGYTF. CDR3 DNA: TGTGCCAGCAGCCCAGACAGTAGGGTTGGCTACACCTTC.

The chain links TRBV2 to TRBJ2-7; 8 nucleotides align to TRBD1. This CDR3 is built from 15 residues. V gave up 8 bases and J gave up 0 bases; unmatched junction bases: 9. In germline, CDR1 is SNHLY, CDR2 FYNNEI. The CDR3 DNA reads TGTGCCAGCCGATTTGGGCAGGGGGCCTCCTACGAGCAGTACTTC. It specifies CASRFGQGASYEQYF.

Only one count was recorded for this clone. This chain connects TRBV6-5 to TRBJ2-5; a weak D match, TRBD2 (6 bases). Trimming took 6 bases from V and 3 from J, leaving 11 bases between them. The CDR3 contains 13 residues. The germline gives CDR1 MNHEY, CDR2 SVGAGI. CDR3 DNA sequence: TGTGCCAGCAGCCGCACGGGAGAAGAGACCCAGTACTTC. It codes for CASSRTGEETQYF.

In DNA form, the CDR3 reads TGTGCCAGCAGCTTTGGGACAGACGAAAAACTGTTTTTT. Its translation: CASSFGTDEKLFF. The rearrangement links TRBV5-6 to TRBJ1-4; 7 bases are shared with TRBD1. This CDR3 region has 13 residues. V shed 2 bases and J 8 bases; nucleotides not matched to a gene: 3. Per germline, CDR1 SGHDT and CDR2 YYEEEE.

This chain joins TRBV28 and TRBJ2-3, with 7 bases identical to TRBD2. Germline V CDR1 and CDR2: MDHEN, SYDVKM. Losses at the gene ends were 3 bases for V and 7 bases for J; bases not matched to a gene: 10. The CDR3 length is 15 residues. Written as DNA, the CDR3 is TGTGCCAGCAGTTTCCTAAGGCGGGAGTGGAATACGCAGTATTTT. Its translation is CASSFLRREWNTQYF.

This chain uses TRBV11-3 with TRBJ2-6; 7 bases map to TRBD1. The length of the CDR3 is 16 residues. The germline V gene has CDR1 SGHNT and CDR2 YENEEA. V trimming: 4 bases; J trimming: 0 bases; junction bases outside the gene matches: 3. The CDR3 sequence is CASSWTGVSGANVLTF. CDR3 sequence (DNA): TGTGCCAGCAGCTGGACAGGTGTCTCTGGGGCCAACGTCCTGACTTTC.

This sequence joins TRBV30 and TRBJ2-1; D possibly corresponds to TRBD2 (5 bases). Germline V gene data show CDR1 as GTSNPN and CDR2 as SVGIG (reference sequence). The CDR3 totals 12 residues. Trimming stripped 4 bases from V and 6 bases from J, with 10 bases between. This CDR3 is CAWNLAGNEQFF. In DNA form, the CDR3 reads TGTGCCTGGAATCTAGCAGGCAATGAGCAGTTCTTC.

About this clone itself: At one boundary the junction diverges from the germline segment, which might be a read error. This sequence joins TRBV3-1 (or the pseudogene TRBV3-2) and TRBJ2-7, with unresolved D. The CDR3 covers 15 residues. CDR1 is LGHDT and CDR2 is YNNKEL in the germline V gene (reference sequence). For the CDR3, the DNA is TGTGCCAGCAGCAAAGACCTAGGATCCTCCTACGAGCAGTACTTC. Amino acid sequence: CASSKDLGSSYEQYF.

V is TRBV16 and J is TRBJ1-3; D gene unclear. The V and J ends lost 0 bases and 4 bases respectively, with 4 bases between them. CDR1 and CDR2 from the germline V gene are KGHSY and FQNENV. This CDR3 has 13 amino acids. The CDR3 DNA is TGTGCCAGCAGCCAATCGAGGGGAAACACCATATATTTT. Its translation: CASSQSRGNTIYF.

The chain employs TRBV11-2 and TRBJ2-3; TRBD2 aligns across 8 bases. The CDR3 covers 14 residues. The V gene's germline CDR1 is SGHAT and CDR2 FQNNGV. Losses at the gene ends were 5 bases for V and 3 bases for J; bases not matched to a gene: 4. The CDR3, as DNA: TGTGCCAGCAGCGCGGGGGGCGGGACAGATACGCAGTATTTT. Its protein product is CASSAGGGTDTQYF.

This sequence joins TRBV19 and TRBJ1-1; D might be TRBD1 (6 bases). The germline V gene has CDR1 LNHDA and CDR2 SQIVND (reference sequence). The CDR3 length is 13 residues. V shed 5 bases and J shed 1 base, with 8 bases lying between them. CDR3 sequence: CASSVGQNTEAFF. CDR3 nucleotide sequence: TGTGCCAGTAGTGTGGGACAGAACACTGAAGCTTTCTTT.

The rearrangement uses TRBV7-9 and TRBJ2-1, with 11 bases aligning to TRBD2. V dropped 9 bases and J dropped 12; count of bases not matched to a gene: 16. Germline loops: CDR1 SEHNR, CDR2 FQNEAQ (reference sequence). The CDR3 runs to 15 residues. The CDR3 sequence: CASRTGTSGDGWQFF. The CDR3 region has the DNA TGTGCCAGTCGAACCGGGACTAGCGGCGACGGTTGGCAGTTCTTC. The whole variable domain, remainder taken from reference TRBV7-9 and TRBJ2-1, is DTGVSQNPRHKITKRGQNVTFRCDPISEHNRLYWYRQTLGQGPEFLTYFQNEAQLEKSRLLSDRFSAERPKGSFSTLEIQRTEQGDSAMYLCASRTGTSGDGWQFFGPGTRLTVL.

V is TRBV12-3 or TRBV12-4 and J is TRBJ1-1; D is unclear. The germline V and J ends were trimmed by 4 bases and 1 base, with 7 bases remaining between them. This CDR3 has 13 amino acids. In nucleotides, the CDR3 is TGTGCCAGCAGTTATCAGGAGAACACTGAAGCTTTCTTT. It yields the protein CASSYQENTEAFF.

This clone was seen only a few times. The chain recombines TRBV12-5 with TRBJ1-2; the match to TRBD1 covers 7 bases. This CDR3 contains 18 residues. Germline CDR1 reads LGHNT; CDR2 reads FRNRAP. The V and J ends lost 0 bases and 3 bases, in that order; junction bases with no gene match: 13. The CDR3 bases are TGTGCTAGTGGTTTGGTACCCCCCGACAGGGTACGTGACTATGGCTACACCTTC. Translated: CASGLVPPDRVRDYGYTF.